These 32 T cell receptor beta chains share one sample of origin, sequenced in a study of T cell changes during pregnancy in multiple sclerosis. The repertoire was sequenced with immunoSEQ multiplex PCR; TCRdb's copy has only in-frame clones and lacks some. The sample records over 70,000 clones, 94% being singletons. The material sequenced was peripheral blood, taken in the third trimester of pregnancy. The receptors here all came from a female donor with multiple sclerosis, enrolled in a pregnancy study.

The chain is built from TRBV4-2 and TRBJ2-1; 8 bases fit TRBD2. With 6 bases clipped from V and 6 bases from J, the junction kept 13 bases outside the gene matches. CDR1 LGHNA and CDR2 YNFKEQ come from the germline V gene. This CDR3 is 16 amino acids long. The CDR3 is CASSPTGGRGANEQFF. CDR3 in DNA: TGTGCCAGCAGTCCCACGGGCGGGCGGGGGGCCAATGAGCAGTTCTTC.

The chain joins TRBV6-5 to TRBJ2-7, with 8 bases identical to TRBD1. The CDR3 is 14 residues long. The V segment lost 5 bases and the J segment 2 bases; nucleotides outside the gene matches: 5. CDR1 and CDR2 from the germline V gene are MNHEY and SVGAGI. The CDR3 DNA reads as TGTGCCAGCAGTCAGAAACAGGGGGCCTACGAGCAGTACTTC. Translation: CASSQKQGAYEQYF.

The table lists this clone with a count of one. This chain connects TRBV28 to TRBJ2-7; 10 positions match TRBD2. The J segment lost 3 bases and the V segment lost 6 bases, leaving 26 bases of the junction unmatched. Germline loops: CDR1 MDHEN, CDR2 SYDVKM. The CDR3 runs 21 residues. CDR3 sequence: CASSLKTVSGRAYKRHYEQYF. The CDR3 DNA sequence: TGTGCCAGCAGCCTCAAAACAGTCAGCGGGAGGGCCTATAAGAGGCACTACGAGCAGTACTTC.

The chain couples TRBV19 to TRBJ2-6, with TRBD1 matching over 7 bases. This CDR3 is built from 18 residues. Trimming cost V 2 bases and J 2 bases; bases outside gene matches: 9. Germline V CDR1 and CDR2: LNHDA, SQIVND (reference sequence). CDR3 nucleotides: TGTGCCAGTAGTATATTCTCCCCGACAGGGACTGGGGCCAACGTCCTGACTTTC. Protein sequence: CASSIFSPTGTGANVLTF.

The chain uses TRBV7-9 and TRBJ1-2, with 8 bases matching TRBD1. The germline V gene has CDR1 SEHNR and CDR2 FQNEAQ (reference sequence). V lost 4 bases, J lost 1 base, and 11 bases stayed unmatched. This CDR3 is 17 amino acids long. DNA for the CDR3: TGTGCCAGCAGCTCCGGACAGGGTAGAGGGTTTAACTATGGCTACACCTTC. Residues: CASSSGQGRGFNYGYTF.

The rearrangement joins TRBV5-1 to TRBJ2-7; the match to TRBD1 covers 12 bases. The V gene end was trimmed by 3 bases and the J gene end by 5 bases; junction bases not matched to a gene: 9. In germline, CDR1 is SGHRS, CDR2 YFSETQ. The CDR3 consists of 16 residues. CDR3 amino acids: CASSSGGQGAIHEQYF. DNA for the CDR3: TGCGCCAGCAGCTCGGGGGGACAGGGGGCGATCCACGAGCAGTACTTC.

The V and J genes are TRBV5-1 and TRBJ2-2; tentatively, D is TRBD1 (6 bases). The CDR3 spans 15 residues. V was shortened by 5 bases and J by 0 bases, with 11 bases between the two germline ends. Germline V CDR1 and CDR2: SGHRS, YFSETQ. As DNA, the CDR3 is TGCGCCAGCAGGGCCGGGACACCGAACACCGGGGAGCTGTTTTTT. Encoded protein: CASRAGTPNTGELFF.

This clone was observed once. V and J are TRBV7-8 and TRBJ1-2; a weak D match, TRBD1 (5 bases). The CDR3 totals 14 residues. The ends were cut back, 5 bases at V and 6 bases at J, with 16 bases in the middle. Germline V gene sequence: CDR1 SGHVS, CDR2 FQNEAQ. CDR3 coding DNA: TGTGCCAGCAGCCCCCGGGGGGGTACGCATGGCTACACCTTC. Amino acid sequence: CASSPRGGTHGYTF.

The table lists this clone with a count of one. The CDR3 sequence: CASSITRAGNEQFF. CDR3 in DNA: TGTGCCAGCAGTATAACCAGGGCCGGGAATGAGCAGTTCTTC. The chain recombines TRBV9 with TRBJ2-1, with D perhaps matching TRBD1 (5 bases). The CDR3 sequence is 14 residues long. Germline values: CDR1 SGDLS, CDR2 YYNGEE. The germline V and J ends were trimmed by 5 bases and 7 bases, with 16 bases remaining between them.

The chain is built from TRBV27 and TRBJ2-3; 13 bases map to TRBD2. This CDR3 spans 15 amino acids. The V gene's germline CDR1 is MNHEY and CDR2 SMNVEV (reference sequence). V gave up 8 bases and J gave up 6 bases; unmatched junction bases: 8. The CDR3 DNA reads TGTGCCAGCTCCGGACTAGCGGGAGTACGTGATACGCAGTATTTT. It specifies CASSGLAGVRDTQYF.

A few counts support this clone. The CDR3 reads CASSLGDRGSVEAFF. CDR3 coding DNA: TGTGCCAGCAGCTTAGGCGACAGGGGGTCGGTTGAAGCTTTCTTT. V and J are TRBV11-2 and TRBJ1-1, with 9 bases fitting TRBD1. CDR1 is SGHAT and CDR2 is FQNNGV in the germline V gene. The CDR3 has 15 amino acids. The V and J ends lost 1 base and 7 bases, in that order; junction bases with no gene match: 7.

This clone was observed a few times. The chain joins TRBV27 to TRBJ2-1; 13 bases are a match to TRBD2. V was pared by 6 bases and J by 1 base, with 3 bases of the junction left unmatched. This CDR3 is built from 16 residues. Germline loops: CDR1 MNHEY, CDR2 SMNVEV (reference sequence). CDR3 protein: CASRGTSGESYNEQFF. Written as DNA, the CDR3 is TGTGCCAGCAGGGGGACTAGCGGGGAGTCCTACAATGAGCAGTTCTTC.

The rearrangement joins TRBV6-4 to TRBJ2-1; TRBD2 aligns across 14 bases. J gave up 7 bases and V 2 bases, and 16 bases lay outside the gene matches. The length of the CDR3 is 20 residues. Looked up from germline, CDR1 is MRHNA and CDR2 is SNTAGT. CDR3 loop: CASSDATLLTGTSGRNEQFF. The CDR3 DNA follows: TGTGCCAGCAGTGACGCCACCCTCCTCACCGGGACTAGCGGGAGAAATGAGCAGTTCTTC.

This sequence joins TRBV5-4 and TRBJ2-5; 7 bases match TRBD1. The CDR3 is made up of 15 amino acids. V shed 1 base, J shed 2 bases, and the junction held 5 bases outside the gene matches. Germline CDR1 and CDR2: SGHNT and YYREEE (reference sequence). The CDR3 loop is CASSLPQQGQETQYF. Here the CDR3 DNA reads TGTGCCAGCAGCTTGCCCCAACAGGGGCAAGAGACCCAGTACTTC.

The chain is built from TRBV28 and TRBJ2-1, with a possible D match to TRBD2 (5 bases). The CDR3 has 14 residues. Per germline, CDR1 MDHEN and CDR2 SYDVKM. V was shortened by 6 bases and J by 0 bases, with 9 bases between the two germline ends. The CDR3 nucleotides read TGTGCCAGCAGCCTCGGACTCTCCTACAATGAGCAGTTCTTC. Protein product: CASSLGLSYNEQFF.

With respect to this clone: A read error may account for a junction end that differs from germline. This CDR3 is CASGMGRLFF. CDR3 bases: TGTGCCAGTGGTATGGGGCGGCTGTTTTTT. The V and J genes are TRBV19 and TRBJ1-4; D might be TRBD1 (5 bases). Per the germline V gene, CDR1 is LNHDA and CDR2 is SQIVND (reference sequence). There are 10 residues in the CDR3.

The chain links TRBV11-2 to TRBJ2-7; 7 positions agree with TRBD1. V lost 2 bases and J lost 7; bases outside the gene matches: 11. Germline V gene lookup returns CDR1 SGHAT and CDR2 FQNNGV. The CDR3 has 15 residues. The CDR3 protein is CASSLSNRGRDEQYF. Written as DNA, the CDR3 is TGTGCCAGCAGCTTAAGTAATAGGGGGCGCGATGAGCAGTACTTC.

This sequence joins TRBV7-9 and TRBJ1-1, with D uncertain. Germline CDR1 and CDR2: SEHNR and FQNEAQ (reference sequence). V was pared by 4 bases and J by 5 bases, with 11 bases between. The CDR3 spans 13 residues. The CDR3 region has the DNA TGTGCCAGCAGCTCTACGGGGAATACTGAAGCTTTCTTT. It is translated as CASSSTGNTEAFF.

The chain joins TRBV10-1 to TRBJ2-3, with 11 bases fitting TRBD2. CDR3 size: 16 residues. J lost 4 bases, V lost 5 bases, and 8 bases had no gene match. Germline lookup yields CDR1 WNHNN and CDR2 SYGVQD (reference sequence). Here the CDR3 DNA reads TGCGCCAGCAGTCTTTCCTTAGCGGGAGGGGCAGATACGCAGTATTTT. The encoded protein is CASSLSLAGGADTQYF.

V usage is TRBV27 and J usage is TRBJ2-7; TRBD1 agrees at 7 bases. The V and J ends lost 2 bases and 0 bases, in that order; junction bases with no gene match: 4. Germline V gene sequence: CDR1 MNHEY, CDR2 SMNVEV (reference sequence). The CDR3 covers 15 residues. The CDR3 is CASSLGQASSYEQYF. CDR3 DNA: TGTGCCAGCAGTTTAGGACAGGCGAGCTCCTACGAGCAGTACTTC.

V is TRBV12-5 and J is TRBJ2-1; 7 bases agree with TRBD2. Germline V lookup: CDR1 LGHNT, CDR2 FRNRAP. The CDR3 runs to 13 residues. With 2 bases clipped from V and 7 bases from J, the junction kept 2 bases outside the gene matches. CDR3 protein: CASGLSGANEQFF. In nucleotides, the CDR3 is TGTGCTAGTGGTTTGAGCGGGGCAAATGAGCAGTTCTTC.

V gene TRBV27 combines with J gene TRBJ2-7; D is perhaps TRBD2 (6 bases). Germline-derived CDR1 and CDR2 are MNHEY and SMNVEV (reference sequence). Trimming took 2 bases from V and 2 from J, leaving 10 bases between them. The CDR3 totals 14 residues. In nucleotides, the CDR3 is TGTGCCAGCAGTTTACGGGGGAGTGCCTACGAGCAGTACTTC. It yields the protein CASSLRGSAYEQYF.

J is TRBJ2-5 and V is TRBV30; 7 bases match TRBD1. The CDR3 runs 11 residues. The V gene's germline CDR1 is GTSNPN and CDR2 SVGIG (reference sequence). V trimming: 6 bases; J trimming: 6 bases; junction bases outside the gene matches: 4. The CDR3 nucleotides are TGTGCCTGTCACAGGGGTAAGACCCAGTACTTC. It codes for CACHRGKTQYF.

CDR3 sequence reads: CASSWGDGPYEQYF. CDR3 sequence (DNA): TGTGCCAGCAGCTGGGGGGACGGCCCTTACGAGCAGTACTTC. The chain combines TRBV5-4 with TRBJ2-7, with D perhaps TRBD2 (6 bases). The CDR3 runs to 14 residues. The ends were cut back, 3 bases at V and 4 bases at J, with 14 bases in the middle. Germline V gives CDR1 SGHNT, CDR2 YYREEE (reference sequence).

The chain links TRBV21-1 to TRBJ1-4; the table's D call, TRBD1, was not checked against the DNA. TRBV21-1 is designated a pseudogene. The CDR3 covers 11 residues. The CDR3 loop is CASSPQGELFF. The DNA for the CDR3 is TGTGCCAGCAGCCCGCAGGGCGAACTGTTTTTT.

This clone was seen only once. This chain joins TRBV4-2 and TRBJ2-7; D perhaps matches TRBD1 (6 bases). The V gene lost 4 bases and the J gene lost 4 bases, with 11 bases spanning the gap. The CDR3 has 13 amino acids. Germline V gene data show CDR1 as LGHNA and CDR2 as YNFKEQ. The CDR3 region is CASSRDTEYEQYF. The CDR3 DNA sequence: TGTGCCAGCAGCCGGGACACGGAATACGAGCAGTACTTC.

J is TRBJ2-2 and V is TRBV30; 10 nucleotides agree with TRBD1. The CDR3 has 16 residues. V was pared by 4 bases and J by 5 bases, with 10 bases of the junction left unmatched. Germline V CDR1 and CDR2: GTSNPN, SVGIG (reference sequence). Written as DNA, the CDR3 is TGTGCCTGGACGCTATGGACAGGGGGGAGGACCGGGGAGCTGTTTTTT. This encodes CAWTLWTGGRTGELFF.

The genes are TRBV11-2 and TRBJ1-2, with a weak D call TRBD1 (5 bases). Germline V gene lookup returns CDR1 SGHAT and CDR2 FQNNGV. The V and J ends lost 4 bases and 5 bases respectively, with 17 bases between them. This CDR3 has 15 residues. Here the CDR3 reads CASSYQGRVEYGYTF. The CDR3 coding sequence is TGTGCCAGCAGCTATCAGGGTAGAGTTGAGTATGGCTACACCTTC.

This chain uses TRBV7-2 with TRBJ1-1; the D gene is possibly TRBD1 (5 bases). Germline CDR1 and CDR2: SGHTA and FQGNSA. V was trimmed by 5 bases and J by 1 base, leaving 14 bases between them. This CDR3 has 15 amino acids. The CDR3 region is CASSAREGTNTEAFF. CDR3 in DNA: TGTGCCAGCAGCGCCCGGGAGGGGACGAACACTGAAGCTTTCTTT.

In nucleotides, the CDR3 is TGCGCCAGCAGGACAGGGGGCTCCTACGAGCAGTACTTC. It encodes CASRTGGSYEQYF. The rearrangement uses TRBV10-2 and TRBJ2-7; 9 bases match TRBD1. V lost 6 bases, J lost 0 bases, and 0 bases stayed unmatched. Germline values: CDR1 WSHSY, CDR2 SAAADI. This CDR3 spans 13 amino acids.

The chain employs TRBV5-5 and TRBJ1-2; 8 nucleotides match TRBD1. Germline V gene lookup returns CDR1 SGHKS and CDR2 YYEKEE (reference sequence). The ends lost 2 bases at V and 8 bases at J; junction bases unmatched: 5. CDR3 length: 13 amino acids. CDR3 loop: CASSFTTGEGYTF. DNA for the CDR3: TGTGCCAGCAGCTTTACGACAGGGGAGGGCTACACCTTC.

The V call is TRBV23-1, the J call TRBJ2-2, with D possibly matching TRBD2 (6 bases). Being an ORF, TRBV23-1 has a function that is uncertain. The ends were cut back, 4 bases at V and 1 base at J, with 13 bases in the middle. The CDR3 loop spans 16 amino acids. CDR3 coding DNA: TGCGCCAGCAGTCGGGAGGCTTCCAGGAACACCGGGGAGCTGTTTTTT. Protein: CASSREASRNTGELFF.